Reported below is one T cell receptor beta chain. The data are from a study of cytomegalovirus exposure and HLA in healthy donors. J lost 3 bases, V lost 5 bases, and 3 bases had no gene match. Germline assignment: CDR1 LGHNA and CDR2 YSLEER. The CDR3 is 13 amino acids. The table came from immunoSEQ multiplex PCR; TCRdb's copy has only in-frame clones and leaves some out. Seen here are roughly 250,000 clones, 87% observed once, and the top ten hold 2.6%. Sequencing was done on a sample of PBMCs. The rearrangement joins TRBV4-3 to TRBJ2-7, with 8 bases lining up with TRBD1. The receptor comes from a man aged 18 to 29 in good health and CMV-seronegative. CDR3 bases: TGCGCCAGCAGCTGGGACAGGAGCTACGAGCAGTACTTC. This codes for CASSWDRSYEQYF.